The 27 T cell receptor beta chains in this list originate from one sample, sequenced in a study of OX40 agonist ivuxolimab in advanced cancers. Generated by immunoSEQ multiplex PCR, the TCRdb table keeps only in-frame clones and is missing some. Of 65,000 to 75,000 clones in the sample, 70% to 90% are singletons; the top ten hold 2% to 2.5%. The sample consisted of CD4+ or CD8+ T cells sorted from blood, taken in a trial of the OX40 agonist ivuxolimab. The receptors were gathered from an adult with an advanced solid tumor such as melanoma, head and neck, liver or kidney cancer.

This clone came up a few times. The chain has TRBV10-2 and TRBJ1-1; D gene uncertain. This CDR3 is built from 13 residues. V was pared by 7 bases and J by 4 bases, with 13 bases between. Germline V CDR1 and CDR2: WSHSY, SAAADI. Here the CDR3 reads CASNPPGGTEAFF. CDR3 sequence (DNA): TGCGCCAGCAACCCCCCGGGAGGCACTGAAGCTTTCTTT.

J is TRBJ2-2 and V is TRBV10-2; the D gene is possibly TRBD2 (6 bases). V was cut by 5 bases and J by 6 bases, with 13 bases left in between. The germline V gene encodes CDR1 WSHSY and CDR2 SAAADI. The CDR3 covers 14 residues. In nucleotides, the CDR3 is TGCGCCAGCAGTCCCGGGACGGGGGCCGGGGAGCTGTTTTTT. Translated, it gives CASSPGTGAGELFF.

The chain carries TRBV10-3 and TRBJ2-1; 10 bases map to TRBD2. The CDR3 runs 13 residues. Germline V CDR1 and CDR2: ENHRY, SYGVKD. The V gene end was trimmed by 9 bases and the J gene end by 8 bases; junction bases not matched to a gene: 7. The CDR3 bases are TGTGCCATTAAGCGGGAGGGCTCCGATGAGCAGTTCTTC. Translated, it gives CAIKREGSDEQFF.

The gene calls are TRBV18 and TRBJ1-1; D unresolved. Germline CDR1 reads KGHSH; CDR2 reads LQKENI. This CDR3 spans 12 amino acids. Trimming cost V 3 bases and J 4 bases, with 6 bases left between them. The chain's CDR3 is CASSPSLTEAFF. The CDR3 DNA follows: TGTGCCAGCTCACCCTCCCTCACTGAAGCTTTCTTT.

The chain couples TRBV4-2 to TRBJ2-3; D tentatively fits TRBD1 or TRBD2 (5 bases each). Germline V gene lookup returns CDR1 LGHNA and CDR2 YNFKEQ. V was cut by 3 bases and J by 2 bases, with 15 bases left in between. The CDR3 is 16 amino acids. The CDR3 region has the DNA TGTGCCAGCAGCCAGGGACCTACCAGACCCACAGATACGCAGTATTTT. Protein sequence: CASSQGPTRPTDTQYF.

The rearrangement links TRBV5-1 to TRBJ1-1; unclear D gene. Germline values: CDR1 SGHRS, CDR2 YFSETQ. Between the trimmed V and J ends, which lost 1 base and 2 bases, there was a span of 6 bases. The CDR3 consists of 13 residues. CDR3 residues: CASSLTGNTEAFF. Written as DNA, the CDR3 is TGCGCCAGCAGCTTGACGGGAAACACTGAAGCTTTCTTT.

The chain uses TRBV19 and TRBJ2-5; the D is unclear. The DNA end favors TRBJ2-7, so the J call may be wrong. Looked up from germline, CDR1 is LNHDA and CDR2 is SQIVND (reference sequence). CDR3 length: 13 residues. The CDR3 coding sequence is TGTGCCAGTAGAGAGGACGGATCCTACGAGCAGTACTTC. This sequence encodes CASREDGSYEQYF.

The chain recombines TRBV7-9 with TRBJ1-6, with 7 bases lining up with TRBD1. Trimming at V came to 5 bases and at J to 2 bases, leaving 3 bases not matched to a gene. Germline V gene data show CDR1 as SEHNR and CDR2 as FQNEAQ (reference sequence). The CDR3 is made up of 15 amino acids. CDR3 DNA: TGTGCCAGCAGCATCGGGACAGCCTATAATTCACCCCTCCACTTT. Residues: CASSIGTAYNSPLHF.

This chain links TRBV7-2 with TRBJ1-3; D unresolved. This CDR3 has 16 amino acids. Germline V gene sequence: CDR1 SGHTA, CDR2 FQGNSA. V was pared by 4 bases and J by 0 bases, with 13 bases between. CDR3 sequence: CASSSWTGLSGNTIYF. The CDR3 DNA follows: TGTGCCAGCAGCTCCTGGACGGGTCTCTCTGGAAACACCATATATTTT.

The chain couples TRBV5-1 to TRBJ2-1; D assignment may be TRBD1 or TRBD2 (9 bases each). The CDR3 has 17 residues. With 1 base removed from V and 7 bases from J, the gap between germline ends came to 21 bases. Germline lookup yields CDR1 SGHRS and CDR2 YFSETQ. The CDR3 here is CASSLPTPSGTGNEQFF. CDR3 nucleotide sequence: TGCGCCAGCAGCTTGCCCACCCCTAGCGGGACAGGGAATGAGCAGTTCTTC.

CDR3 nucleotides: TGTGCCAGCAGCGCGCCGGGAAGTTTCACCTACGAGCAGTACTTC. It encodes CASSAPGSFTYEQYF. The rearrangement links TRBV5-4 to TRBJ2-7; tentative D call: TRBD2 (5 bases). The germline V gene encodes CDR1 SGHNT and CDR2 YYREEE (reference sequence). The CDR3 extends over 15 amino acids. The ends were cut back, 4 bases at V and 2 bases at J, with 16 bases in the middle.

The genes are TRBV2 and TRBJ1-5; TRBD1 matches 7 bases. The V gene end was trimmed by 5 bases and the J gene end by 4 bases; junction bases not matched to a gene: 2. The CDR3 covers 13 residues. CDR1 and CDR2 (germline): SNHLY, FYNNEI. This chain's CDR3 is CASSWDRNQPQHF. For the CDR3, the DNA is TGTGCCAGCAGTTGGGACAGAAATCAGCCCCAGCATTTT. The variable domain in full, completed from reference TRBV2 and TRBJ1-5, reads EPEVTQTPSHQVTQMGQEVILRCVPISNHLYFYWYRQILGQKVEFLVSFYNNEISEKSEIFDDQFSVERPDGSNFTLKIRSTKLEDSAMYFCASSWDRNQPQHFGDGTRLSIL.

The rearrangement joins TRBV7-8 to TRBJ2-1; 11 bases line up with TRBD2. Germline-derived CDR1 and CDR2 are SGHVS and FQNEAQ. Unmatched junction bases numbered 7, after V lost 1 base and J lost 5 bases. The CDR3 length is 17 residues. CDR3 amino acids: CASSLGPLAGVHNEQFF. CDR3 nucleotides: TGTGCCAGCAGCTTAGGACCACTAGCGGGAGTCCACAATGAGCAGTTCTTC.

V gene TRBV2 combines with J gene TRBJ2-1; D is possibly TRBD2 (7 bases). Germline V gene data show CDR1 as SNHLY and CDR2 as FYNNEI. The CDR3 length is 13 residues. The V end was cut by 6 bases, the J end by 8 bases, with 14 bases between. CDR3 DNA sequence: TGTGCCAGCAGCGAGAGGGGGAGGGATGAGCAGTTCTTC. This translates into CASSERGRDEQFF.

This chain connects TRBV11-1 to TRBJ2-1, with 7 bases that match TRBD2. This CDR3 comprises 15 residues. After removal of 3 bases from V and 2 bases from J, the junction contained 4 bases not matched to a gene. The germline V gene encodes CDR1 SGHAT and CDR2 FQDESV (reference sequence). CDR3: CASSLGGGTYNEQFF. The CDR3 DNA reads TGTGCCAGCAGCTTGGGCGGGGGAACCTACAATGAGCAGTTCTTC.

This chain links TRBV20-1 with TRBJ2-7; D call uncertain. CDR3 length: 11 residues. The ends were cut back, 0 bases at V and 4 bases at J, with 4 bases in the middle. Germline V gene data show CDR1 as DFQATT and CDR2 as SNEGSKA (reference sequence). As DNA, the CDR3 is TGCAGTGCTAGAGAACGTTACGAGCAGTACTTC. Translating gives CSARERYEQYF.

The chain joins TRBV4-2 to TRBJ1-4; the D is unclear. V shed 5 bases and J shed 6 bases, with 13 bases lying between them. Germline-derived CDR1 and CDR2 are LGHNA and YNFKEQ. This CDR3 has 14 residues. DNA for the CDR3: TGTGCCAGCAGCTCAGAAGAGAGTTATGAAAAACTGTTTTTT. This codes for CASSSEESYEKLFF.

This rearrangement joins TRBV7-6 to TRBJ1-4; D may be TRBD1 (6 bases). Trimming shortened V by 0 bases and J by 5 bases, and 13 bases separated the two germline ends. In germline, CDR1 is SGHVS, CDR2 FNYEAQ. The CDR3 has 16 residues. CDR3 sequence (DNA): TGTGCCAGCAGCTTAGCGCTGGGGGGCGGGAATGAAAAACTGTTTTTT. It encodes CASSLALGGGNEKLFF.

This clone turned up a few times. The rearrangement uses TRBV19 and TRBJ1-4; possible D gene TRBD1, 6 bases. V shed 9 bases and J shed 3 bases, with 14 bases lying between them. The CDR3 has 14 residues. Germline CDR1 LNHDA, CDR2 SQIVND (reference sequence). CDR3 nucleotide sequence: TGTGCCAGCGCTCGGGGGCGGGCTAATGAAAAACTGTTTTTT. This encodes CASARGRANEKLFF.

The rearrangement joins TRBV9 to TRBJ2-7; D possibly corresponds to TRBD2 (6 bases). This CDR3 is built from 15 residues. Germline CDR1 SGDLS, CDR2 YYNGEE. V was pared by 0 bases and J by 0 bases, with 10 bases between. CDR3 nucleotide sequence: TGTGCCAGCAGCGTAGCTGGAGGGACCTCCTACGAGCAGTACTTC. It encodes CASSVAGGTSYEQYF.

The CDR3 sequence: CASSLGAGNEAFF. Here the CDR3 DNA reads TGTGCCAGCAGCTTAGGGGCCGGGAATGAAGCTTTCTTT. The gene calls are TRBV7-2 and TRBJ1-1; no clear D. Germline loops: CDR1 SGHTA, CDR2 FQGNSA. The CDR3 loop spans 13 amino acids. The V end was cut by 1 base, the J end by 7 bases, with 10 bases between. Full variable domain (rest looked up from reference TRBV7-2 and TRBJ1-1): GAGVSQSPSNKVTEKGKDVELRCDPISGHTALYWYRQSLGQGLEFLIYFQGNSAPDKSGLPSDRFSAERTGGSVSTLTIQRTQQEDSAVYLCASSLGAGNEAFFGQGTRLTVV.

The V and J genes are TRBV19 and TRBJ2-1, with TRBD2 matching over 8 bases. The CDR3 sequence is 15 residues long. Germline V CDR1 and CDR2: LNHDA, SQIVND (reference sequence). J gave up 8 bases and V 3 bases, and 9 bases lay outside the gene matches. The CDR3 region has the DNA TGTGCCAGTAGTATGGGACTAGGGGGTGTCGATGAGCAGTTCTTC. Translation: CASSMGLGGVDEQFF. Drawing the rest from reference TRBV19 and TRBJ2-1, the complete variable domain is DGGITQSPKYLFRKEGQNVTLSCEQNLNHDAMYWYRQDPGQGLRLIYYSQIVNDFQKGDIAEGYSVSREKKESFPLTVTSAQKNPTAFYLCASSMGLGGVDEQFFGPGTRLTVL.

The J gene is TRBJ2-1, the V gene TRBV19; D perhaps matches TRBD2 (5 bases). CDR1 and CDR2 from the germline V gene are LNHDA and SQIVND (reference sequence). This CDR3 spans 15 amino acids. V lost 4 bases and J lost 0, with 10 bases in between. As DNA, the CDR3 is TGTGCCAGTAGTAGGGAGAGACGCTCCTACAATGAGCAGTTCTTC. Protein product: CASSRERRSYNEQFF.

This chain's CDR3 is CATSKGSADTQYF. Written as DNA, the CDR3 is TGTGCCACCAGCAAGGGGTCGGCAGATACGCAGTATTTT. V is TRBV15 and J is TRBJ2-3; weak D call: TRBD1 (5 bases). From germline, CDR1 is LNHNV and CDR2 YYDKDF (reference sequence). The CDR3 loop spans 13 amino acids. Trimming shortened V by 4 bases and J by 4 bases, and 9 bases separated the two germline ends.

This chain links TRBV7-3 with TRBJ2-2; D may be TRBD1 or TRBD2 (5 bases each). From germline, CDR1 is SGHTA and CDR2 FQGTGA. Trimming cost V 0 bases and J 0 bases, with 5 bases left between them. The CDR3 runs 15 residues. The CDR3 coding sequence is TGTGCCAGCAGCTTAACGGGGGCGAACACCGGGGAGCTGTTTTTT. As protein: CASSLTGANTGELFF. Together with reference TRBV7-3 and TRBJ2-2, the CDR3 gives the full variable domain: GAGVSQTPSNKVTEKGKYVELRCDPISGHTALYWYRQSLGQGPEFLIYFQGTGAADDSGLPNDRFFAVRPEGSVSTLKIQRTERGDSAVYLCASSLTGANTGELFFGEGSRLTVL.

This clone was observed once. The chain joins TRBV19 to TRBJ2-5; D tentatively fits TRBD1 or TRBD2 (5 bases each). This CDR3 has 13 residues. Trimming left V 3 bases short and J 1 base short, with 6 bases between. Germline V gives CDR1 LNHDA, CDR2 SQIVND (reference sequence). CDR3 region: CASSIGGQETQYF. The DNA for the CDR3 is TGTGCCAGTAGTATTGGGGGCCAAGAGACCCAGTACTTC.

A single count supports this clone. The chain couples TRBV4-1 to TRBJ2-1, with TRBD2 matching 12 bases. Looked up from germline, CDR1 is MGHRA and CDR2 is YSYEKL. The CDR3 has 16 amino acids. With 1 base clipped from V and 8 bases from J, the junction kept 6 bases outside the gene matches. The CDR3 loop is CASSQGRTSGIDEQFF. CDR3 bases: TGCGCCAGCAGCCAAGGGAGGACTAGCGGGATTGATGAGCAGTTCTTC.